This is a list of T cell receptor beta chains from one sample in a study of OX40 agonist ivuxolimab in advanced cancers. Only in-frame clones appear in the TCRdb table, and some are missing; sequencing was by immunoSEQ multiplex PCR. The sample lists some 63,000 clones, approximately 89% occurring once. The specimen comprised CD4+ or CD8+ T cells sorted from blood, sampled in a trial of the OX40 agonist ivuxolimab. These TCRs come from an adult with an advanced solid tumor such as melanoma, head and neck, liver or kidney cancer. CDR3s include the opening cysteine and the closing phenylalanine or tryptophan. The D gene is left open where the match is weak. Some rows have no size entry. The others give once, few or many, or a class for an expanded clone.

TRBD1	TRBV2	TRBJ1-2	-	TGTGCCAGCAGTGATTTGGGACAGGGGTTAGGTGGCTACACCTTC	CASSDLGQGLGGYTF
TRBD2	TRBV6-1	TRBJ2-3	-	TGTGCCAGCAATCCTAGCGGGGTCAGCACAGATACGCAGTATTTT	CASNPSGVSTDTQYF
TRBD1	TRBV27	TRBJ2-2	-	TGTGCCAGCAGTCGACCCTCCGGGACAGGGGGTCACGGGGAGCTGTTTTTT	CASSRPSGTGGHGELFF
TRBD2	TRBV11-2	TRBJ2-5	-	TGTGCCAGCAGCTTGGCGCGGACTAGCGGGAGTGGAGAGACCCAGTACTTC	CASSLARTSGSGETQYF
TRBD1	TRBV19	TRBJ2-1	-	TGTGCCAGTAGTCCTACCCCCGGGACAGGGTTCAATGAGCAGTTCTTC	CASSPTPGTGFNEQFF
TRBD1	TRBV6-1	TRBJ2-7	-	TGTGCCAGCAGCTTGGACAGGGGCTCCTACGAGCAGTACTTC	CASSLDRGSYEQYF
-	TRBV10-2	TRBJ1-5	-	TGCGCCAGCAGTTGGGGGGAGAGGGGCAATCAGCCCCAGCATTTT	CASSWGERGNQPQHF
TRBD1	TRBV18	TRBJ1-1	-	TGTGCCAGCTCACCGGGACAGGGGAACACTGAAGCTTTCTTT	CASSPGQGNTEAFF
-	TRBV6-1	TRBJ2-7	-	TGTGCCAGCAGTGTTTCGTTCTACGAGCAGTACTTC	CASSVSFYEQYF
TRBD1	TRBV5-1	TRBJ2-1	-	TGCGCCAGCAGCCCGGGACAGGGGCACAATGAGCAGTTCTTC	CASSPGQGHNEQFF
-	TRBV6-1	TRBJ1-5	-	TGTGCCAGCAGTCAGGGGTTCAATCAGCCCCAGCATTTT	CASSQGFNQPQHF
TRBD1	TRBV19	TRBJ1-2	-	TGTGCCAGTAGTGCGACAGGGTATGGGGGCTATGGCTACACCTTC	CASSATGYGGYGYTF
-	TRBV2	TRBJ2-7	-	TGTGCCAGCAGTGAGCCCCGTTCCGGGGCTAGCGAGCAGTACTTC	CASSEPRSGASEQYF
-	TRBV6-1	TRBJ1-5	-	TGTGCCAGCAGGTTCCGGCGGGATAGCAATCAGCCCCAGCATTTT	CASRFRRDSNQPQHF
TRBD1	TRBV18	TRBJ1-1	medium-sized	TGTGCCAGCTCACCGACCGGGACAGGGGTAACTGAAGCTTTCTTT	CASSPTGTGVTEAFF
TRBD1	TRBV25-1	TRBJ2-5	-	TGTCGCCCACGGGACAGGGGACGGACCCAGTACTTC	CRPRDRGRTQYF
-	TRBV6-1	TRBJ1-1	-	TGTGCCAGCACTGTACCGACGGTGAACACTGAAGCTTTCTTT	CASTVPTVNTEAFF
-	TRBV10-3	TRBJ1-2	-	TGTGCCATCACGGGAGGGGTAGATGGCTACACCTTC	CAITGGVDGYTF
-	TRBV28	TRBJ1-1	once	TGTGCCACGGGGACGAACACTGAAGCTTTCTTT	CATGTNTEAFF
-	TRBV9	TRBJ2-2	-	TGTGCCAGCAGCGAGGGGGGGCGGCTGAACACCGGGGAGCTGTTTTTT	CASSEGGRLNTGELFF
-	TRBV21-1	TRBJ2-7	-	TGTGCCAGCAGCAAAGAAGGCGGGAGCTCCTACGAGCAGTACTTC	CASSKEGGSSYEQYF
-	TRBV7-2	TRBJ2-1	-	TGTGCCAGCAGCTTAACCGGGAGCTCCTACAATGAGCAGTTCTTC	CASSLTGSSYNEQFF